The clone carrying this T cell receptor (beta chain) was observed at least ten times. Its antigen is currently unknown. There were TCR beta CDR3 regions amplified from RNA transcripts. RT-PCR in the first round (using the HTBI primer set) targeted the TCR CDR3. TCRdb analysed the multiplex PCR reads with MiXCR anew, one entry per CDR3 protein. The table has hundreds of thousands of distinct CDR3 sequences, approximately 19% seen once. Hyperthyroidism patients were newly diagnosed, had disease duration under 2 months, and were aged 18 to 65 years. Patients having uncontrolled infection, another autoimmune disease, pregnancy or lactation were not included. The PBMCs were sourced from fresh peripheral blood (about 10 ml). This sample stems from a study of T cells in Graves' hyperthyroidism and ophthalmopathy. The study's findings and limits: Among thyroid clonotypes expanded above 0.001, most also appeared in blood.

There are 13 residues in the CDR3. CDR1 and CDR2 from the germline V gene are SQVTM and ANQGSEA. The V gene lost 2 bases and the J gene lost 4 bases, with 11 bases spanning the gap. Specimen: blood. The source is a woman between 18 and 29 years old with Graves' hyperthyroidism. The chain employs TRBV29-1 and TRBJ1-1, with D unresolved. CDR3 sequence reads: CSVEKGLATEAFF. CDR3 DNA sequence: TGCAGCGTTGAAAAGGGTCTGGCCACTGAAGCTTTCTTT.